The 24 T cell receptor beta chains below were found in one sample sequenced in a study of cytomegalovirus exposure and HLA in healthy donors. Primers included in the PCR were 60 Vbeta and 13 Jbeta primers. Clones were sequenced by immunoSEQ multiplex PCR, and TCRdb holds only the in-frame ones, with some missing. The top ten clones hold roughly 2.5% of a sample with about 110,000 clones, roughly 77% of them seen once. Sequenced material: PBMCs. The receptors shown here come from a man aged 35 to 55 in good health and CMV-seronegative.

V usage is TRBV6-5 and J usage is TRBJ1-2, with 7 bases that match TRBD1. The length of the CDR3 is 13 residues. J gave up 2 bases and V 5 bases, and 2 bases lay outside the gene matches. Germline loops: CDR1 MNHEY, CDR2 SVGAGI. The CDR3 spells CASSPTGNYGYTF. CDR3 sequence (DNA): TGTGCCAGCAGTCCGACAGGGAACTATGGCTACACCTTC.

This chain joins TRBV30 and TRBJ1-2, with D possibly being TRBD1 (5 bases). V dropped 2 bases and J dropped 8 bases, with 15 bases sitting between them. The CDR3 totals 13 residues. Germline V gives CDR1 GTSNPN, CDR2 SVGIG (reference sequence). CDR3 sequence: CAWSWAGLWGYTF. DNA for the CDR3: TGTGCCTGGAGTTGGGCAGGGTTGTGGGGCTACACCTTC.

The CDR3 protein is CASSIGQAYEQYF. The CDR3 DNA reads as TGTGCCAGTAGTATAGGCCAGGCCTACGAGCAGTACTTC. The V and J genes are TRBV19 and TRBJ2-7; no clear D. This CDR3 spans 13 amino acids. Per the germline V gene, CDR1 is LNHDA and CDR2 is SQIVND (reference sequence). Trimming shortened V by 1 base and J by 2 bases, and 6 bases separated the two germline ends.

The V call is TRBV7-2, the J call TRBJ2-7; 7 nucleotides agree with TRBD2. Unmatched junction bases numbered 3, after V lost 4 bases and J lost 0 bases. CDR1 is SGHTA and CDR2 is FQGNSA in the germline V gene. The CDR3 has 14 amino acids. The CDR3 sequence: CASSSRGSSYEQYF. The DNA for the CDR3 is TGTGCCAGCAGCTCCCGCGGGAGCTCCTACGAGCAGTACTTC.

CDR3 region: CASSLDLYSTDTQYF. The CDR3 coding sequence is TGTGCCAGCAGCTTAGACCTGTACTCCACAGATACGCAGTATTTT. This chain connects TRBV7-2 to TRBJ2-3; D is unclear. Germline values: CDR1 SGHTA, CDR2 FQGNSA. Trimming pared 1 base from V and 2 bases from J, leaving 10 bases between. The CDR3 is made up of 15 amino acids.

The CDR3 reads CASSLTSGGHYEQYF. In DNA, the CDR3 is TGCGCCAGCAGCTTAACTAGCGGGGGGCACTACGAGCAGTACTTC. The chain is built from TRBV5-1 and TRBJ2-7, with 12 bases fitting TRBD2. V lost 2 bases and J lost 3; bases outside the gene matches: 3. This CDR3 has 15 amino acids. The germline V gene has CDR1 SGHRS and CDR2 YFSETQ.

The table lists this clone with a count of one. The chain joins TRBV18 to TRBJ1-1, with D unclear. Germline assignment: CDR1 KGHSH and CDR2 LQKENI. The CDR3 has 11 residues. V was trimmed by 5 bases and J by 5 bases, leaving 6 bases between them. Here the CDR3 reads CASSGETEAFF. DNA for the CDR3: TGTGCCAGCTCAGGGGAGACTGAAGCTTTCTTT.

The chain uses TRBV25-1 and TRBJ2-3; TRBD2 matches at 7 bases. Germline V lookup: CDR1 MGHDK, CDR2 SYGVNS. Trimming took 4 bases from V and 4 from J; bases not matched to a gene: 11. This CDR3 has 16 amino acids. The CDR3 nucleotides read TGTGCCAGCAGTGGTAGCTCCGGGAGGAGGGCAGATACGCAGTATTTT. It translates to CASSGSSGRRADTQYF. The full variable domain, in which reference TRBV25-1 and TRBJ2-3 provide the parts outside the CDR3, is EADIYQTPRYLVIGTGKKITLECSQTMGHDKMYWYQQDPGMELHLIHYSYGVNSTEKGDLSSESTVSRIRTEHFPLTLESARPSHTSQYLCASSGSSGRRADTQYFGPGTRLTVL.

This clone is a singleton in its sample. The CDR3 DNA follows: TGTGCCAGCAGCTTAGCTCTAGCTTTGTATCAAGAGACCCAGTACTTC. This encodes CASSLALALYQETQYF. The chain uses TRBV7-2 and TRBJ2-5; tentative D call: TRBD2 (5 bases). CDR1 SGHTA and CDR2 FQGNSA come from the germline V gene. The CDR3 runs to 16 residues. V shed 0 bases and J shed 2 bases, with 13 bases lying between them. Variable domain in full (rest from reference TRBV7-2 and TRBJ2-5): GAGVSQSPSNKVTEKGKDVELRCDPISGHTALYWYRQSLGQGLEFLIYFQGNSAPDKSGLPSDRFSAERTGGSVSTLTIQRTQQEDSAVYLCASSLALALYQETQYFGPGTRLLVL.

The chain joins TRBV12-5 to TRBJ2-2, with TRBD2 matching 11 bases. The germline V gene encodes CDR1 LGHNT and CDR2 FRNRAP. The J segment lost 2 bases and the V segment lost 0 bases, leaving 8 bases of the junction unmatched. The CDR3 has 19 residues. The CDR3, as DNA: TGTGCTAGTGGTTTGGTACCTAGCGGGGGGCCTCGTAACACCGGGGAGCTGTTTTTT. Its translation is CASGLVPSGGPRNTGELFF.

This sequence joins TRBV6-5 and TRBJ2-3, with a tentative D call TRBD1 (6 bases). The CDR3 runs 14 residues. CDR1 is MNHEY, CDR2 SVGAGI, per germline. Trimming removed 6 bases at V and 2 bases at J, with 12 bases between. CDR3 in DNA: TGTGCCAGCAGCCTAACAGGGCCCACAGATACGCAGTATTTT. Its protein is CASSLTGPTDTQYF.

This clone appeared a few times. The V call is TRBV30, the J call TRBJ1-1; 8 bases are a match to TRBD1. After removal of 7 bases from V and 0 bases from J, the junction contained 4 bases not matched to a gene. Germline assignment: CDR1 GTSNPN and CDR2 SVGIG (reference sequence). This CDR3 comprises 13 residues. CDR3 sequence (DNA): TGTGCCTTCCAGGGACAGGTGAACACTGAAGCTTTCTTT. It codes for CAFQGQVNTEAFF.

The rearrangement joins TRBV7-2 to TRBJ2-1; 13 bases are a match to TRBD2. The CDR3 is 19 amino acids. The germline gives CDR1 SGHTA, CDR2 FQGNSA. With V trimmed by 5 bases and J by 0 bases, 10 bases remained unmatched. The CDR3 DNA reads TGTGCCAGCAGCGTCGGAGGGACTAGCGGGGCGAGCTCCTACAATGAGCAGTTCTTC. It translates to CASSVGGTSGASSYNEQFF.

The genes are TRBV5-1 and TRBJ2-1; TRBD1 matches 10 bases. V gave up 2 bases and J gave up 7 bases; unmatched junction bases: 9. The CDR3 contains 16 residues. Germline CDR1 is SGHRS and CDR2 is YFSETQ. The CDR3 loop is CASSLGGTGVINEQFF. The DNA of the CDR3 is TGCGCCAGCAGCTTAGGAGGGACAGGGGTTATTAATGAGCAGTTCTTC.

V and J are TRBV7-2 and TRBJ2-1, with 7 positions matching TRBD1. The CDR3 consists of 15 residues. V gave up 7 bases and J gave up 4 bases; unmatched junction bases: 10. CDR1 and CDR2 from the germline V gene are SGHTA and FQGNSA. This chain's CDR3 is CASTYLGQSYNEQFF. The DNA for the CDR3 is TGTGCCAGCACCTACTTGGGACAGTCATACAATGAGCAGTTCTTC.

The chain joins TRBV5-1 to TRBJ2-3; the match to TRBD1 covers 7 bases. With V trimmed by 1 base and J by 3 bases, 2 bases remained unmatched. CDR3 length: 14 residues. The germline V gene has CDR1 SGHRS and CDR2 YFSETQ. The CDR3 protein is CASSLQGQTDTQYF. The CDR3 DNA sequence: TGCGCCAGCAGCTTGCAGGGACAGACAGATACGCAGTATTTT.

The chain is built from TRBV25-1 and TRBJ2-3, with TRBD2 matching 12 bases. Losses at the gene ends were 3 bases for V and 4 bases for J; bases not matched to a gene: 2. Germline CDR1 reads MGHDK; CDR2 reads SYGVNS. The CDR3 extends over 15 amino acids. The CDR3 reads CASSDLAGGADTQYF. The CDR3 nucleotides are TGTGCCAGCAGTGACCTAGCGGGGGGGGCAGATACGCAGTATTTT.

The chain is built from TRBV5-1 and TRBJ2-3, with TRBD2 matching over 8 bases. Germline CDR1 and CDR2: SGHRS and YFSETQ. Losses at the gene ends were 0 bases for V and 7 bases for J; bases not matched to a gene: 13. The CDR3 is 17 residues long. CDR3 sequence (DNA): TGCGCCAGCAGCTTGGAGCCTAGCGGGTGGGAGGTGTATACGCAGTATTTT. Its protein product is CASSLEPSGWEVYTQYF.

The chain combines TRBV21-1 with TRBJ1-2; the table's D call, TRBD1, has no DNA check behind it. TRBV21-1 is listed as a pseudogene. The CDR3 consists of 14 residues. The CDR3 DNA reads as TGTGCCAGCAGCACGACAGGAGAGGGCTATGGCTACACCTTC. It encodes CASSTTGEGYGYTF.

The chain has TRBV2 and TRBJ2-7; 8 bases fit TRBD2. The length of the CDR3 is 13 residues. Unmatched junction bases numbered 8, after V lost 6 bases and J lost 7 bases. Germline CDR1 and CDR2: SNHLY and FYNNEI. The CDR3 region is CASSPRGTREQYF. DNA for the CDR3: TGTGCCAGCAGCCCGAGGGGGACTAGGGAGCAGTACTTC.

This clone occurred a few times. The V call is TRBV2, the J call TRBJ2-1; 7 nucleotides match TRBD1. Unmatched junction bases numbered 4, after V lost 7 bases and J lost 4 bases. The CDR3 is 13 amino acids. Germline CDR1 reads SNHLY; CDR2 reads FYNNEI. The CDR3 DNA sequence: TGTGCCAGCAACCTGGGACAGTACAATGAGCAGTTCTTC. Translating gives CASNLGQYNEQFF.

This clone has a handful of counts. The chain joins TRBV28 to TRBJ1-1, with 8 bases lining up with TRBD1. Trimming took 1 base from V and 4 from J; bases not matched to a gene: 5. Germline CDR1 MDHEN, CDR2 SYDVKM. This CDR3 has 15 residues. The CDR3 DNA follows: TGTGCCAGCAGTTTATTGACAGGGGCGGTCACTGAAGCTTTCTTT. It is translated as CASSLLTGAVTEAFF.

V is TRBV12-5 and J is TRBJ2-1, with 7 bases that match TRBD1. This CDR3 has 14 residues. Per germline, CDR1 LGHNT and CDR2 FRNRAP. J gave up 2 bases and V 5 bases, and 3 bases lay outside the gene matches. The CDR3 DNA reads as TGTGCTAGTGGTCAAGGGACAGCCTACAATGAGCAGTTCTTC. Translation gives CASGQGTAYNEQFF.

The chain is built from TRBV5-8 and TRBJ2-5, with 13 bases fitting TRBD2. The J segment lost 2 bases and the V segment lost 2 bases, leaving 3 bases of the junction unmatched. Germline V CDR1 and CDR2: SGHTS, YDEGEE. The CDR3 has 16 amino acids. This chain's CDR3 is CASSFGTSGEQETQYF. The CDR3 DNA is TGTGCCAGCAGCTTCGGGACTAGCGGGGAACAAGAGACCCAGTACTTC.